A single sample gave rise to the 20 T cell receptor beta chains below, sequenced in a study of OX40 agonist ivuxolimab in advanced cancers. Profiling relied on immunoSEQ multiplex PCR, and the TCRdb table lists in-frame clones only, not all of them. The table includes tens of thousands of clones, 91% detected once. The starting material was CD4+ or CD8+ T cells sorted from blood, obtained in a trial of the OX40 agonist ivuxolimab. These TCRs come from an adult with an advanced solid tumor such as melanoma, head and neck, liver or kidney cancer.

The chain employs TRBV6-6 and TRBJ1-1; D is undetermined. CDR1 and CDR2 (germline): MNHNY, SVGAGI (reference sequence). The CDR3 has 14 amino acids. The V and J ends lost 2 bases and 5 bases respectively, with 12 bases between them. The CDR3 nucleotides are TGTGCCAGCAGTTACGACATCAGAAGAACTGAAGCTTTCTTT. It codes for CASSYDIRRTEAFF.

Turning to this clone: Different DNA sequences within this sample yield the same CDR3. The rearrangement uses TRBV19 and TRBJ2-7; TRBD1 or TRBD2 may be the D gene (5 bases each). V was trimmed by 6 bases and J by 2 bases, leaving 11 bases between them. This CDR3 is 13 amino acids long. Germline assignment: CDR1 LNHDA and CDR2 SQIVND (reference sequence). The CDR3 is CASSRQGAYEQYF. For the CDR3, the DNA is TGTGCCAGTAGCAGGCAGGGAGCCTACGAGCAGTACTTC.

This chain links TRBV5-4 with TRBJ1-2; TRBD1 agrees at 7 bases. This CDR3 contains 14 residues. Germline CDR1 is SGHNT and CDR2 is YYREEE (reference sequence). Trimming took 4 bases from V and 5 from J; bases not matched to a gene: 8. The CDR3 DNA reads TGTGCCAGCAGCGTTAGGGGGCTCGAGTATGGCTACACCTTC. Amino acids: CASSVRGLEYGYTF.

As DNA, the CDR3 is TGTGCCAGCAGCCCACCCCCCCCCGGGAGGGCCTACGAGCAGTACTTC. Residues: CASSPPPPGRAYEQYF. The rearrangement links TRBV28 to TRBJ2-7; 8 bases map to TRBD2. Germline V gene lookup returns CDR1 MDHEN and CDR2 SYDVKM. The CDR3 is 16 amino acids. Germline trimming cut 6 bases from V and 2 bases from J; bases unmatched to any gene: 12.

This sequence joins TRBV5-1 and TRBJ2-5; 9 bases fit TRBD2. The trim removed 0 bases at V and 2 bases at J, leaving 5 bases unmatched. This CDR3 contains 16 residues. Germline CDR1 SGHRS, CDR2 YFSETQ. CDR3 in amino acids: CASSLGVSGGQETQYF. The CDR3 DNA sequence: TGCGCCAGCAGCTTGGGTGTTAGCGGGGGACAAGAGACCCAGTACTTC.

V is TRBV11-2 and J is TRBJ2-7, with 9 bases lining up with TRBD2. V trimming: 5 bases; J trimming: 0 bases; junction bases outside the gene matches: 5. The CDR3 covers 15 residues. CDR1 and CDR2 from the germline V gene are SGHAT and FQNNGV. The CDR3 loop reads CASSTLGLASYEQYF. The CDR3 nucleotides read TGTGCCAGCAGCACCCTGGGACTAGCCTCCTACGAGCAGTACTTC.

The chain is built from TRBV28 and TRBJ1-2, with 8 bases aligning to TRBD1. The CDR3 totals 15 residues. Germline V lookup: CDR1 MDHEN, CDR2 SYDVKM. J was trimmed by 3 bases and V by 4 bases; bases with no gene match: 7. CDR3 coding DNA: TGTGCCAGCAGTTCATCGACAGGGGACCACTATGGCTACACCTTC. Its protein product is CASSSSTGDHYGYTF.

The chain has TRBV4-1 and TRBJ1-2, with 8 bases aligning to TRBD1. The CDR3 is 15 amino acids. The germline V gene has CDR1 MGHRA and CDR2 YSYEKL. The V segment lost 6 bases and the J segment 7 bases; nucleotides outside the gene matches: 13. The CDR3 nucleotides are TGCGCCAGCAGGCCAAGACTAGGGGACAGGAGTGGCTACACCTTC. Protein sequence: CASRPRLGDRSGYTF.

The chain combines TRBV28 with TRBJ2-1, with D possibly matching TRBD2 (5 bases). This CDR3 contains 14 residues. CDR1 and CDR2 (germline): MDHEN, SYDVKM. The V end was cut by 3 bases, the J end by 4 bases, with 10 bases between. CDR3 region: CASSFQRIYNEQFF. In nucleotides, the CDR3 is TGTGCCAGCAGTTTCCAGCGGATATACAATGAGCAGTTCTTC.

V is TRBV5-1 and J is TRBJ2-3; D might be TRBD2 (5 bases). This CDR3 contains 15 residues. CDR1 and CDR2 (germline): SGHRS, YFSETQ. Between the trimmed V and J ends, which lost 0 bases and 0 bases, there was a span of 8 bases. This CDR3 is CASSLGLPSTDTQYF. CDR3 coding DNA: TGCGCCAGCAGCTTGGGACTACCTAGCACAGATACGCAGTATTTT. The full variable domain, rest sourced from reference TRBV5-1 and TRBJ2-3, is KAGVTQTPRYLIKTRGQQVTLSCSPISGHRSVSWYQQTPGQGLQFLFEYFSETQRNKGNFPGRFSGRQFSNSRSEMNVSTLELGDSALYLCASSLGLPSTDTQYFGPGTRLTVL.

The rearrangement joins TRBV4-3 to TRBJ1-2, with TRBD1 matching 7 bases. Looked up from germline, CDR1 is LGHNA and CDR2 is YSLEER. V lost 3 bases and J lost 8; bases outside the gene matches: 6. This CDR3 spans 13 amino acids. CDR3 region: CASSQTYRGGYTF. The DNA of the CDR3 is TGCGCCAGCAGCCAGACCTACAGGGGCGGCTACACCTTC.

The rearrangement links TRBV29-1 to TRBJ1-3; 10 bases match TRBD1. The CDR3 has 18 residues. Germline V gene lookup returns CDR1 SQVTM and CDR2 ANQGSEA. With V trimmed by 1 base and J by 0 bases, 9 bases remained unmatched. The CDR3 reads CSVEVPDRGFNSGNTIYF. For the CDR3, the DNA is TGCAGCGTTGAAGTCCCGGACAGGGGGTTTAACTCTGGAAACACCATATATTTT.

The V and J genes are TRBV5-1 and TRBJ2-3; 9 bases fit TRBD2. The CDR3 covers 18 residues. CDR1 SGHRS and CDR2 YFSETQ come from the germline V gene. The V gene end was trimmed by 3 bases and the J gene end by 2 bases; junction bases not matched to a gene: 13. In DNA form, the CDR3 reads TGCGCCAGCAGCTCGGGTACTAATAGCGGGGGTAACACAGATACGCAGTATTTT. It translates to CASSSGTNSGGNTDTQYF.

CDR3 nucleotide sequence: TGTGCCAGCAGTGAATACCGCGGGCTGGGGGAGCAGTACTTC. Protein: CASSEYRGLGEQYF. The chain employs TRBV6-1 and TRBJ2-7, with D perhaps matching TRBD2 (5 bases). The germline gives CDR1 MNHNS, CDR2 SASEGT. The CDR3 runs 14 residues. V was trimmed by 2 bases and J by 7 bases, leaving 15 bases between them.

The chain combines TRBV19 with TRBJ2-4; 10 bases align to TRBD2. CDR1 is LNHDA, CDR2 SQIVND, per germline (reference sequence). This CDR3 comprises 17 residues. Trimming at V came to 1 base and at J to 1 base, leaving 4 bases not matched to a gene. This chain's CDR3 is CASSIGTSGTAKNIQYF. CDR3 DNA: TGTGCCAGTAGTATAGGTACTAGCGGGACCGCCAAAAACATTCAGTACTTC.

The V and J genes are TRBV19 and TRBJ2-5; a weak D match, TRBD2 (6 bases). V gave up 3 bases and J gave up 4 bases, with 9 bases separating them. This CDR3 region has 13 residues. In germline, CDR1 is LNHDA, CDR2 SQIVND (reference sequence). Here the CDR3 reads CASSIFGRETQYF. CDR3 nucleotide sequence: TGTGCCAGTAGTATCTTCGGGAGAGAGACCCAGTACTTC.

The rearrangement links TRBV10-2 to TRBJ2-3; D uncertain. This CDR3 is 14 amino acids long. Germline assignment: CDR1 WSHSY and CDR2 SAAADI. Trimming shortened V by 4 bases and J by 2 bases, and 10 bases separated the two germline ends. CDR3 coding DNA: TGCGCCAGCAGTGCTTCAGGCTACACAGATACGCAGTATTTT. The encoded protein is CASSASGYTDTQYF.

The chain links TRBV7-8 to TRBJ1-4; a weak D match, TRBD1 (6 bases). Germline values: CDR1 SGHVS, CDR2 FQNEAQ. CDR3 length: 17 amino acids. The germline V and J ends were trimmed by 5 bases and 6 bases, with 22 bases remaining between them. The CDR3 protein is CASSTREGGTSHEKLFF. As DNA, the CDR3 is TGTGCCAGCAGCACCCGGGAGGGGGGGACATCGCATGAAAAACTGTTTTTT.

The gene calls are TRBV7-2 and TRBJ1-2; TRBD1 aligns across 8 bases. With V trimmed by 4 bases and J by 6 bases, 10 bases remained unmatched. Germline lookup yields CDR1 SGHTA and CDR2 FQGNSA. CDR3 length: 15 residues. The CDR3 loop reads CASSSATGGRDGYTF. The CDR3 bases are TGTGCCAGCAGCTCAGCCACAGGGGGGAGAGATGGCTACACCTTC.

This clone was seen once. V and J are TRBV4-1 and TRBJ2-2; TRBD2 agrees at 10 bases. Germline V gene sequence: CDR1 MGHRA, CDR2 YSYEKL. V lost 1 base, J lost 0 bases, and 8 bases stayed unmatched. The CDR3 is 19 residues long. The DNA for the CDR3 is TGCGCCAGCAGCCAAGGGCTAGCGGGAGTGTTAACGAACACCGGGGAGCTGTTTTTT. Its protein is CASSQGLAGVLTNTGELFF.